This T cell receptor (beta chain) was sequenced in a study of radiotherapy plus CTLA-4 blockade in lung cancer. About the research overall: Objective responses were seen in roughly 20% of patients, disease control in approximately 29%. Study findings and constraints: Once radiotherapy plus ipilimumab had been given, TCR clones derived from tumor expanded in blood.

The V end lost 4 bases, the J end lost 2 bases, and 8 bases lay between the germline ends. The germline V gene encodes CDR1 SGHAT and CDR2 FQDESV (reference sequence). This CDR3 has 14 residues. Method: immunoSEQ multiplex PCR; TCRdb's copy keeps in-frame clones and lacks some. The sample carries 90,000 to 130,000 clones, over 65% recorded once. Notes on this clone: Antigen specificity is unknown.

The gene calls are TRBV11-1 and TRBJ2-2; no clear D. The source was peripheral blood, collected from a patient treated with radiotherapy plus ipilimumab. The sequence was obtained from a human donor with non-small cell lung cancer that progressed on radiotherapy plus ipilimumab. Some clones in this sample may be carry-over from other donors' samples. CDR3 in amino acids: CASSSGPNTGELFF. The DNA for the CDR3 is TGTGCCAGCAGCTCGGGCCCTAACACCGGGGAGCTGTTTTTT.